This T cell receptor (beta chain) comes out of a study of vaccination and CD4 T cells after COVID-19. Study-level background: Convalescent patients, SARS-CoV-2 positive by nasal swab PCR, comprised several mild cases and one severe case. The study, taken as a whole, reports: Convalescent patients showed a median approximately 89% of reactive clones that were seen only post-vaccination.

Treatment: roughly 10-day PBMC culture with coronavirus spike peptide pools or control peptides (ViraFEST assay). Expanded clonotypes were found by TCR sequencing after peptide-pool stimulation (ViraFEST). As to this clonotype: Its antigen is not known.

An Oncomine TCR Beta short-read assay was used to sequence the DNA from cultured CD4+ T cells. From CD4+ T cells that had been cultured, genomic DNA was extracted. Using its own MiXCR run on the PCR reads, TCRdb lists one record per CDR3 protein. Of 4,500 or so distinct CDR3 sequences listed, roughly 20% were seen once; the top ten hold approximately 26%. The sequenced sample consisted of CD4+ T cells from blood, cultured in vitro. This TCR came from a human donor who had recovered from COVID-19.

This CDR3 reads CASSFAPAGGHQETQYF. The CDR3 DNA reads TGTGCCAGCAGCTTTGCCCCTGCCGGGGGGCACCAAGAGACCCAGTACTTC. The rearrangement joins TRBV5-8 to TRBJ2-5, with a tentative D call TRBD2 (7 bases). V was trimmed by 2 bases and J by 0 bases, leaving 17 bases between them. The CDR3 is 17 amino acids. Germline-derived CDR1 and CDR2 are SGHTS and YDEGEE. Supplemented by reference TRBV5-8 and TRBJ2-5, the full variable domain reads EAGVTQSPTHLIKTRGQQATLRCSPISGHTSVYWYQQALGLGLQFLLWYDEGEERNRGNFPPRFSGRQFPNYSSELNVNALELEDSALYLCASSFAPAGGHQETQYFGPGTRLLVL.